These 9 T cell receptor beta chains were sequenced from one sample in a study of T-cell memory formation after mild COVID-19. Using its own MiXCR run on the 5' RACE reads, TCRdb lists one record per CDR3 protein. The data hold approximately 270,000 distinct CDR3 sequences, with around 15% observed a single time. Sequenced sample: PBMCs or a T cell subset sorted from them (not recorded which). These receptors originate from a man younger than 35 who had mild COVID-19 (a few samples of this study predate the infection). Cell type and time point are not known.

The chain recombines TRBV16 with TRBJ2-1, with D possibly being TRBD2 (6 bases). The CDR3 spans 16 residues. Trimming left V 2 bases short and J 4 bases short, with 15 bases between. Germline V gene data show CDR1 as KGHSY and CDR2 as FQNENV. Here the CDR3 DNA reads TGTGCCAGCAGCCAAGACGGTGGTCGGGGGTACAATGAGCAGTTCTTC. Encoded protein: CASSQDGGRGYNEQFF.

The chain carries TRBV6-2 or TRBV6-3 and TRBJ2-3, with 9 bases lining up with TRBD2. Germline loops: CDR1 MNHEY, CDR2 SVGEGT. Germline trimming cut 6 bases from V and 3 bases from J; bases unmatched to any gene: 7. The CDR3 is 15 amino acids. The chain's CDR3 is CASSPHSGGTDTQYF. In nucleotides, the CDR3 is TGTGCCAGCAGCCCCCACAGCGGGGGGACAGATACGCAGTATTTT.

The table lists this clonotype with many counts. The chain combines TRBV6-5 with TRBJ1-5, with D hard to call. Between the trimmed V and J ends, which lost 0 bases and 2 bases, there was a span of 14 bases. CDR3 size: 17 residues. Looked up from germline, CDR1 is MNHEY and CDR2 is SVGAGI. CDR3 sequence: CASSYSFPPGGNQPQHF. CDR3 sequence (DNA): TGTGCCAGCAGTTACTCGTTCCCCCCTGGGGGCAATCAGCCCCAGCATTTT.

This chain uses TRBV6-5 with TRBJ2-5; no reliable D call. CDR1 is MNHEY and CDR2 is SVGAGI in the germline V gene. The CDR3 runs to 14 residues. The V and J ends lost 0 bases and 2 bases respectively, with 7 bases between them. CDR3 sequence reads: CASSYSDSQETQYF. DNA for the CDR3: TGTGCCAGCAGTTACTCAGATTCACAAGAGACCCAGTACTTC.

Only a few counts were recorded for this clonotype. The rearrangement links TRBV5-1 to TRBJ2-2, with TRBD2 matching over 7 bases. The junction had 11 bases not matched to a gene; V was cut back by 4 bases and J by 8 bases. Germline CDR1 is SGHRS and CDR2 is YFSETQ. The CDR3 spans 15 residues. CDR3 in DNA: TGCGCCAGCAGCCCCCGGGACTACCCCAGGGGGGAGCTGTTTTTT. Protein: CASSPRDYPRGELFF.

This clonotype has a count of ten or more. The chain joins TRBV7-3 to TRBJ2-3, with 11 nucleotides matching TRBD2. The CDR3 sequence is 18 residues long. CDR1 is SGHTA and CDR2 is FQGTGA in the germline V gene. V lost 2 bases, J lost 0 bases, and 7 bases stayed unmatched. The chain's CDR3 is CASSLGNSGGGSTDTQYF. For the CDR3, the DNA is TGTGCCAGCAGCTTAGGGAATAGCGGGGGGGGTAGCACAGATACGCAGTATTTT.

This clonotype was recorded at least ten times. V and J are TRBV5-1 and TRBJ2-5; D gene uncertain. Germline-derived CDR1 and CDR2 are SGHRS and YFSETQ. Between the trimmed V and J ends, which lost 0 bases and 5 bases, there was a span of 8 bases. The CDR3 runs 13 residues. CDR3 sequence: CASSLGVFETQYF. CDR3 coding DNA: TGCGCCAGCAGCTTGGGGGTGTTCGAGACCCAGTACTTC.

Only a few counts were recorded for this clonotype. The chain couples TRBV18 to TRBJ2-7, with D tentatively TRBD2 (6 bases). With 1 base removed from V and 4 bases from J, the gap between germline ends came to 11 bases. In germline, CDR1 is KGHSH, CDR2 LQKENI. CDR3 length equals 14 residues. The CDR3 coding sequence is TGTGCCAGCTCACCACGGAGCGGGCGATACGAGCAGTACTTC. This gives the protein CASSPRSGRYEQYF.

This clonotype was recorded a few times. The chain joins TRBV12-3 or TRBV12-4 to TRBJ1-6; D unresolved. V was pared by 7 bases and J by 9 bases, with 10 bases between. The CDR3 loop spans 12 amino acids. CDR3 sequence: CASMLRGSPLHF. The CDR3 region has the DNA TGTGCCAGCATGCTCCGGGGTTCACCCCTCCACTTT.